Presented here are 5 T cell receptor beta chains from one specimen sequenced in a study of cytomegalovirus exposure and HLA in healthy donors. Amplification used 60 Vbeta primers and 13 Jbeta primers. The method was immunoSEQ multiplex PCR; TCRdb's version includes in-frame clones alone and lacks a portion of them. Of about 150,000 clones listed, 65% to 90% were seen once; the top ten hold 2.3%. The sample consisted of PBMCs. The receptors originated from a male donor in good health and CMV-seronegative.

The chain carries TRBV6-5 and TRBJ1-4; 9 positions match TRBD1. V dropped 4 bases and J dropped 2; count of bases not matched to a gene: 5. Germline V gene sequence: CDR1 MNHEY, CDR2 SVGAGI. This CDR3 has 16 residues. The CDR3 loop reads CASSSDRGMTNEKLFF. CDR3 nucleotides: TGTGCCAGCAGTTCGGACAGGGGTATGACTAATGAAAAACTGTTTTTT.

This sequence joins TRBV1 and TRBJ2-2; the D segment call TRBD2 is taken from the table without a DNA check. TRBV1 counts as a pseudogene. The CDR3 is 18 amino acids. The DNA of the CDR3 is TGCACCAGCAGCCAAGCGGGTCGGGGGGGCCGTAAGACCGGGGAGCTGTTTTTT. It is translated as CTSSQAGRGGRKTGELFF.

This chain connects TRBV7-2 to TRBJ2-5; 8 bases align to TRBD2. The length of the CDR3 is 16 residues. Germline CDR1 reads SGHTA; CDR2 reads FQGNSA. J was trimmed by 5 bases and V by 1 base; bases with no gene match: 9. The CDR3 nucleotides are TGTGCCAGCAGCTTAGTGTCGGGGGGGGCGATTGAGACCCAGTACTTC. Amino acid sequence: CASSLVSGGAIETQYF.

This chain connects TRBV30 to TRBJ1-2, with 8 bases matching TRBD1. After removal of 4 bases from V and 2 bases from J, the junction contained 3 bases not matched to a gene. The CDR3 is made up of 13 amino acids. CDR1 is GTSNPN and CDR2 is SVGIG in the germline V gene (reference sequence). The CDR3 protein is CAWTWTGNYGYTF. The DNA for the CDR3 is TGTGCCTGGACCTGGACAGGGAACTATGGCTACACCTTC.

CDR3 DNA: TGTGCCACCAGCAGAGATCCGGGGAGAATAACCTACGAGCAGTACTTC. It codes for CATSRDPGRITYEQYF. The rearrangement links TRBV15 to TRBJ2-7; tentative D call: TRBD2 (5 bases). V dropped 0 bases and J dropped 2 bases, with 14 bases sitting between them. This CDR3 is 16 amino acids long. Germline values: CDR1 LNHNV, CDR2 YYDKDF (reference sequence).